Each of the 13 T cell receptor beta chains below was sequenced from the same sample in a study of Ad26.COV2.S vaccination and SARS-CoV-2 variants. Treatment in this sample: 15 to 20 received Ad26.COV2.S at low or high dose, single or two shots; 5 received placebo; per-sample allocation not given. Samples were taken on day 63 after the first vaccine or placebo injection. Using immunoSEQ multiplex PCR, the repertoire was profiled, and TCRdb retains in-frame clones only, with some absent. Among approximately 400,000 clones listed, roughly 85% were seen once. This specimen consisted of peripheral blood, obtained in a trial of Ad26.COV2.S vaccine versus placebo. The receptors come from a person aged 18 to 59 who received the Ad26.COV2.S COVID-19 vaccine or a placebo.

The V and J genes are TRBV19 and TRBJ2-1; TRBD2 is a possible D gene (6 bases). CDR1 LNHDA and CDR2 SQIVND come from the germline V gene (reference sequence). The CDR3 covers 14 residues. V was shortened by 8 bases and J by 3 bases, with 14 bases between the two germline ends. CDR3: CASGSGVIYNEQFF. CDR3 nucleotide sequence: TGTGCCAGTGGTTCGGGAGTGATCTACAATGAGCAGTTCTTC.

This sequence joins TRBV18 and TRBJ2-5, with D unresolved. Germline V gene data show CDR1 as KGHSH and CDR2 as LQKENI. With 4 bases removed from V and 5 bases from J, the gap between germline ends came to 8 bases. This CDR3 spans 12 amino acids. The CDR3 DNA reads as TGTGCCAGCTCACTCCGGGCGGAGACCCAGTACTTC. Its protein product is CASSLRAETQYF. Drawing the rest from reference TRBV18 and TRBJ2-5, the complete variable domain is NAGVMQNPRHLVRRRGQEARLRCSPMKGHSHVYWYRQLPEEGLKFMVYLQKENIIDESGMPKERFSAEFPKEGPSILRIQQVVRGDSAAYFCASSLRAETQYFGPGTRLLVL.

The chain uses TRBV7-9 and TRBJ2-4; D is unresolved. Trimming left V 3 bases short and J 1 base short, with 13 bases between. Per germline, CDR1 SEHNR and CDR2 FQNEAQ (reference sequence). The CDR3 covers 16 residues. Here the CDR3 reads CASSLTPVGAKNIQYF. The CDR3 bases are TGTGCCAGCAGCTTGACCCCGGTGGGGGCCAAAAACATTCAGTACTTC. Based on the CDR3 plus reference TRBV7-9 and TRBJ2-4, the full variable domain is DTGVSQNPRHKITKRGQNVTFRCDPISEHNRLYWYRQTLGQGPEFLTYFQNEAQLEKSRLLSDRFSAERPKGSFSTLEIQRTEQGDSAMYLCASSLTPVGAKNIQYFGAGTRLSVL.

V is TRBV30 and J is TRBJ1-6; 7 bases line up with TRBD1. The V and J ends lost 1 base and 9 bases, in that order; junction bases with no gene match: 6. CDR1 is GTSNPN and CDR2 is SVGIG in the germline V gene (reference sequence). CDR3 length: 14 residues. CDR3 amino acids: CAWSDRGFSSPLHF. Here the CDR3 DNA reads TGTGCCTGGAGTGACAGGGGATTTAGTTCACCCCTCCACTTT.

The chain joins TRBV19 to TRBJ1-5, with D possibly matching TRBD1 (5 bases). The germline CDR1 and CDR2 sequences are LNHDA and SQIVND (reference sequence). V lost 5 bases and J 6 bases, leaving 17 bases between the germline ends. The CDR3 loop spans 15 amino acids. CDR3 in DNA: TGTGCCAGTAGTGCCCAGGTGGGGGGTGGTCAGCCCCAGCATTTT. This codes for CASSAQVGGGQPQHF. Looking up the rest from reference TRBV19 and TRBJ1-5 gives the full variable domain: DGGITQSPKYLFRKEGQNVTLSCEQNLNHDAMYWYRQDPGQGLRLIYYSQIVNDFQKGDIAEGYSVSREKKESFPLTVTSAQKNPTAFYLCASSAQVGGGQPQHFGDGTRLSIL.

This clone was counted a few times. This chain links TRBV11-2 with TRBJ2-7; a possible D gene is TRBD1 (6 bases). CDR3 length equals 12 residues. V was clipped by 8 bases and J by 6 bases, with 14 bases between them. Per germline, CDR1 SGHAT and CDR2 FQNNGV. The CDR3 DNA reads TGTGCCAGCCGCCAACAGGGCTCCGAGCAGTACTTC. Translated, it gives CASRQQGSEQYF.

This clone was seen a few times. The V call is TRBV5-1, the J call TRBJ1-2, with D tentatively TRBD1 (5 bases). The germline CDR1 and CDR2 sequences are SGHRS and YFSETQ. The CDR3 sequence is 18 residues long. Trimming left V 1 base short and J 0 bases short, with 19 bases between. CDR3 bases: TGCGCCAGCAGCTTGAAAGGGGCAGCAAGCATAGCTAACTATGGCTACACCTTC. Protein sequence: CASSLKGAASIANYGYTF.

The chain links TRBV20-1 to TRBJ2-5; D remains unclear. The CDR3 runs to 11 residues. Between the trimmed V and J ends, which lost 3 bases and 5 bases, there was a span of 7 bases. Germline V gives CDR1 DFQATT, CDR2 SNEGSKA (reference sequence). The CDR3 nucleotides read TGCAGTGCTAGCCGGTCGGAGACCCAGTACTTC. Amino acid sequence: CSASRSETQYF.

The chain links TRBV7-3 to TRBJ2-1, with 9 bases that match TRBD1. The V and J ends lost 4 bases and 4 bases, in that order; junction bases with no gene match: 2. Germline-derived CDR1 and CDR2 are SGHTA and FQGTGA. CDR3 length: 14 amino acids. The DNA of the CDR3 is TGTGCCAGCAGCTCGGGACAGGGTTACAATGAGCAGTTCTTC. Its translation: CASSSGQGYNEQFF.

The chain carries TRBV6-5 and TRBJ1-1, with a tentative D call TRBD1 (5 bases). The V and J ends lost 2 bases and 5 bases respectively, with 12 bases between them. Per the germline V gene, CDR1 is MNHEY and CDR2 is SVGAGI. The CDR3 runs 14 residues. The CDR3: CASSYKGRGTEAFF. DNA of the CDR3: TGTGCCAGCAGTTACAAGGGGAGAGGGACTGAAGCTTTCTTT.

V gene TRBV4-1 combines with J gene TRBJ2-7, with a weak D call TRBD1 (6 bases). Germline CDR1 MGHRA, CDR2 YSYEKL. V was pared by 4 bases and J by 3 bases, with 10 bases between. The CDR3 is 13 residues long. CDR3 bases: TGCGCCAGCAGCCTACGGGACATCTACGAGCAGTACTTC. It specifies CASSLRDIYEQYF.

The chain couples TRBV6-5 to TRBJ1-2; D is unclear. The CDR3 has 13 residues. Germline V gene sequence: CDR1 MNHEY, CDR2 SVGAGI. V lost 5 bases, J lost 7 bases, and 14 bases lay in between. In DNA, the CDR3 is TGTGCCAGCAGTCCCACCACCTTACCTGGCTACACCTTC. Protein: CASSPTTLPGYTF.

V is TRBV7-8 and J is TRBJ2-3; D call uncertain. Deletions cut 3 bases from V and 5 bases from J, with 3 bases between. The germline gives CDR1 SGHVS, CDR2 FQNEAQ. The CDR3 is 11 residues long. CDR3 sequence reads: CASSFLDTQYF. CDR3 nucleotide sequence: TGTGCCAGCAGCTTTTTAGATACGCAGTATTTT.